This is a list of T cell receptor beta chains from one sample in a study of blood T cell repertoires in COVID-19. Clones were sequenced by immunoSEQ multiplex PCR, and TCRdb holds only the in-frame ones, with some missing. The table records 150,000 to 200,000 clones, roughly 80% of them present only once. Specimen: peripheral blood. Every receptor here comes from a woman in her 70s with COVID-19, enrolled during active disease. The CDR3 runs from the conserved cysteine through the conserved F or W. A D gene is named only where the DNA matches it firmly. Clone size is stated in some rows and not others, as once, few, many or a class when expanded.

size | length | J | V | D | CDR3 | DNA
NA | 16 | TRBJ2-7 | TRBV21-1 | NA | CASSGPGTNDAYEQYF | TGTGCCAGCAGCGGACCCGGGACTAATGATGCATACGAGCAGTACTTC
few | 15 | TRBJ2-7 | TRBV9 | NA | CASSVGYLNLYEQYF | TGTGCCAGCAGCGTAGGCTACCTTAACCTCTACGAGCAGTACTTC
few | 13 | TRBJ2-5 | TRBV6-5 | NA | CASRRTSQETQYF | TGTGCCAGCAGAAGGACTTCCCAAGAGACCCAGTACTTC
NA | 16 | TRBJ2-7 | TRBV7-3 | TRBD1 | CASSLETDRGQGEQYF | TGTGCCAGCAGCCTAGAGACCGACAGGGGGCAAGGCGAGCAGTACTTC
NA | 14 | TRBJ1-5 | TRBV7-6 | TRBD1 | CASSAGTVNQPQHF | TGTGCCAGCAGCGCCGGGACAGTCAATCAGCCCCAGCATTTT
NA | 17 | TRBJ2-3 | TRBV28 | NA | CASSLVGAGLATDTQYF | TGTGCCAGCAGTTTAGTCGGGGCGGGGCTCGCCACAGATACGCAGTATTTT
NA | 16 | TRBJ1-2 | TRBV28 | TRBD1 | CASSQGANGANYGYTF | TGTGCCAGCAGTCAGGGGGCCAACGGGGCTAACTATGGCTACACCTTC
NA | 13 | TRBJ2-7 | TRBV4-3 | TRBD2 | CASSLREGDEQYF | TGCGCCAGCAGCCTCCGGGAGGGGGACGAGCAGTACTTC
NA | 13 | TRBJ2-7 | TRBV11-2 | TRBD1 | CASSLGTGTEQYF | TGTGCCAGCAGCTTAGGGACAGGGACCGAGCAGTACTTC
NA | 14 | TRBJ2-7 | TRBV7-2 | TRBD1 | CASSPGTAPYEQYF | TGTGCCAGCAGCCCCGGGACAGCCCCCTACGAGCAGTACTTC
NA | 15 | TRBJ2-3 | TRBV10-1 | TRBD1 | CASSEGTDQPDTQYF | TGCGCCAGCAGTGAGGGGACAGACCAACCCGATACGCAGTATTTT
NA | 13 | TRBJ2-1 | TRBV27 | TRBD1 | CASTLDRGGEQFF | TGTGCCAGCACCCTGGACAGGGGAGGCGAGCAGTTCTTC
NA | 15 | TRBJ2-1 | TRBV4-3 | NA | CASSQDGSLGLGQFF | TGCGCCAGCAGCCAAGATGGTAGCCTCGGTCTAGGGCAGTTCTTC
NA | 16 | TRBJ2-2 | TRBV7-9 | TRBD1 | CASSRRTTGGTGELFF | TGTGCCAGCAGTCGCAGGACTACAGGGGGTACCGGGGAGCTGTTTTTT
NA | 16 | TRBJ2-2 | TRBV3-1/TRBV3-2 | NA | CASSHAGTLNTGELFF | TGTGCCAGCAGCCACGCCGGGACTTTGAACACCGGGGAGCTGTTTTTT
once | 14 | TRBJ2-7 | TRBV11-2 | TRBD1 | CASSLAGQDYEQYF | TGTGCCAGCAGCTTAGCGGGACAGGACTACGAGCAGTACTTC
NA | 15 | TRBJ2-4 | TRBV5-1 | NA | CASSLGGLKKNIQYF | TGCGCCAGCAGCTTGGGAGGGCTAAAGAAAAACATTCAGTACTTC
NA | 16 | TRBJ2-1 | TRBV10-2 | TRBD2 | CASSDRGRAPDNEQFF | TGCGCCAGCAGTGACCGCGGGAGGGCCCCCGACAATGAGCAGTTCTTC
NA | 15 | TRBJ1-6 | TRBV27 | NA | CASRPQGNYNSPLHF | TGTGCCAGCAGGCCCCAGGGAAACTATAATTCACCCCTCCACTTT
NA | 16 | TRBJ2-1 | TRBV4-3 | NA | CASSQFTGTWGNEQFF | TGCGCCAGCAGCCAATTTACCGGGACTTGGGGGAATGAGCAGTTCTTC
NA | 16 | TRBJ1-2 | TRBV5-4 | TRBD1 | CASGEGAAVVVYGYTF | TGTGCCAGCGGCGAGGGGGCAGCCGTAGTAGTCTATGGCTACACCTTC
NA | 20 | TRBJ2-1 | TRBV6-2/TRBV6-3 | TRBD1 | CASSYSSGGMTILSYNEQFF | TGTGCCAGCAGTTACTCGTCAGGGGGAATGACCATCCTTTCCTACAATGAGCAGTTCTTC
NA | 11 | TRBJ2-7 | TRBV20-1 | NA | CSARQTYEQYF | TGCAGTGCTAGACAAACCTACGAGCAGTACTTC
NA | 15 | TRBJ2-3 | TRBV27 | TRBD2 | CASSLERGGRDTQYF | TGTGCCAGCAGTTTAGAGCGGGGCGGGCGAGATACGCAGTATTTT
few | 15 | TRBJ2-3 | TRBV5-6 | TRBD1 | CATGRGQGTRDTQYF | TGTGCCACCGGCCGGGGACAGGGGACAAGAGATACGCAGTATTTT
few | 14 | TRBJ2-5 | TRBV7-9 | TRBD2 | CASSFGSGGETQYF | TGTGCCAGCAGCTTTGGTTCGGGAGGAGAGACCCAGTACTTC
NA | 14 | TRBJ2-5 | TRBV7-9 | NA | CASSIEGTWETQYF | TGTGCCAGCAGCATAGAAGGGACTTGGGAGACCCAGTACTTC
NA | 13 | TRBJ1-1 | TRBV6-5 | NA | CASGPQPNTEAFF | TGTGCCAGCGGGCCTCAGCCGAACACTGAAGCTTTCTTT
NA | 16 | TRBJ2-3 | TRBV9 | TRBD2 | CASSEPLSGRTDTQYF | TGTGCCAGCAGCGAACCCTTAAGCGGGAGGACAGATACGCAGTATTTT
NA | 13 | TRBJ2-7 | TRBV7-2 | NA | CASSPERSYEQYF | TGTGCCAGCAGCCCAGAGCGGTCCTACGAGCAGTACTTC
NA | 15 | TRBJ2-1 | TRBV6-2/TRBV6-3 | TRBD2 | CASSTPLAGGGEQFF | TGTGCCAGCAGTACCCCTCTCGCGGGAGGGGGGGAGCAGTTCTTC
few | 17 | TRBJ1-4 | TRBV5-1 | NA | CASSLIPATAGNEKLFF | TGCGCCAGCAGCCTTATTCCTGCGACAGCCGGTAATGAAAAACTGTTTTTT
NA | 15 | TRBJ2-7 | TRBV7-2 | TRBD2 | CASSRSGRGAYEQYF | TGTGCCAGCAGCCGCAGCGGGAGGGGGGCCTACGAGCAGTACTTC
NA | 13 | TRBJ1-2 | TRBV19 | TRBD1 | CATRDSEYYGYTF | TGTGCCACCCGGGACAGCGAGTACTATGGCTACACCTTC
NA | 16 | TRBJ2-4 | TRBV28 | NA | CARNPTHGPTKNIQYF | TGTGCCAGAAACCCCACGCATGGGCCTACCAAAAACATTCAGTACTTC
NA | 14 | TRBJ2-1 | TRBV19 | NA | CASSMGLTGDEQFF | TGTGCCAGTAGTATGGGACTTACGGGAGATGAGCAGTTCTTC
NA | 15 | TRBJ2-3 | TRBV3-1/TRBV3-2 | TRBD2 | CASSQGLAAADTQYF | TGTGCCAGCAGCCAAGGACTAGCCGCCGCAGATACGCAGTATTTT
NA | 15 | TRBJ2-2 | TRBV5-1 | TRBD1 | CASRPGQGNIGELFF | TGCGCCAGCAGGCCGGGACAGGGAAACATCGGGGAGCTGTTTTTT
once | 17 | TRBJ1-2 | TRBV11-2 | TRBD1 | CASSLDTQGARSYGYTF | TGTGCCAGCAGCTTAGACACTCAGGGGGCTAGGTCCTATGGCTACACCTTC
NA | 15 | TRBJ2-1 | TRBV14 | TRBD2 | CASSRAGGTYNEQFF | TGTGCCAGCAGCCGAGCGGGAGGGACTTACAATGAGCAGTTCTTC
NA | 20 | TRBJ2-7 | TRBV21-1 | NA | CASSKAAGQTSDADLYEQYF | TGTGCCAGCAGCAAAGCGGCGGGACAGACGTCAGATGCGGATCTCTACGAGCAGTACTTC
NA | 20 | TRBJ2-7 | TRBV3-1/TRBV3-2 | TRBD2 | CASSLAGASGNPSYSYEQYF | TGTGCCAGCAGCCTGGCCGGGGCTAGCGGGAACCCAAGTTACTCCTACGAGCAGTACTTC
few | 16 | TRBJ2-2 | TRBV7-8 | TRBD1 | CASSLRTGPWQGELFF | TGTGCCAGCAGCCTTCGGACAGGTCCGTGGCAGGGGGAGCTGTTTTTT
NA | 16 | TRBJ1-1 | TRBV19 | TRBD1 | CASSNTGTGTLISDFF | TGTGCCAGTAGTAATACCGGGACAGGGACCCTCATTTCGGATTTCTTT
NA | 18 | TRBJ2-3 | TRBV7-2 | NA | CASSPRPLSGTSTDTQYF | TGTGCCAGCAGCCCTAGACCTTTAAGTGGAACTAGCACAGATACGCAGTATTTT
NA | 13 | TRBJ1-5 | TRBV7-2 | NA | CASSYRRDQPQHF | TGTGCCAGCAGCTACCGCAGGGATCAGCCCCAGCATTTT
NA | 11 | TRBJ1-1 | TRBV20-1 | NA | CSSTESTEAFF | TGCAGTTCTACGGAGTCCACTGAAGCTTTCTTT
NA | 14 | TRBJ1-1 | TRBV6-6 | NA | CASSSHDMNTEAFF | TGTGCCAGCAGTTCCCACGACATGAACACTGAAGCTTTCTTT
NA | 13 | TRBJ1-2 | TRBV11-3 | TRBD1 | CASSLRQGRGYTF | TGTGCCAGCAGCCTACGACAGGGCCGTGGCTACACCTTC
NA | 13 | TRBJ1-1 | TRBV12-3/TRBV12-4 | NA | CASSFGGRQGTFF | TGTGCCAGCAGTTTCGGCGGGCGTCAGGGGACTTTCTTT
once | 15 | TRBJ2-1 | TRBV7-2 | TRBD2 | CASSFSGNSYNEQFF | TGTGCCAGCAGCTTTAGCGGGAACTCCTACAATGAGCAGTTCTTC
NA | 16 | TRBJ2-1 | TRBV24-1 | NA | CATSGPGGSSYNEQFF | TGTGCCACCAGTGGCCCCGGAGGTAGCTCCTACAATGAGCAGTTCTTC
few | 14 | TRBJ2-1 | TRBV3-1/TRBV3-2 | TRBD2 | CASSLPSGSREQFF | TGTGCCAGCAGCCTCCCTAGCGGGAGCCGTGAGCAGTTCTTC